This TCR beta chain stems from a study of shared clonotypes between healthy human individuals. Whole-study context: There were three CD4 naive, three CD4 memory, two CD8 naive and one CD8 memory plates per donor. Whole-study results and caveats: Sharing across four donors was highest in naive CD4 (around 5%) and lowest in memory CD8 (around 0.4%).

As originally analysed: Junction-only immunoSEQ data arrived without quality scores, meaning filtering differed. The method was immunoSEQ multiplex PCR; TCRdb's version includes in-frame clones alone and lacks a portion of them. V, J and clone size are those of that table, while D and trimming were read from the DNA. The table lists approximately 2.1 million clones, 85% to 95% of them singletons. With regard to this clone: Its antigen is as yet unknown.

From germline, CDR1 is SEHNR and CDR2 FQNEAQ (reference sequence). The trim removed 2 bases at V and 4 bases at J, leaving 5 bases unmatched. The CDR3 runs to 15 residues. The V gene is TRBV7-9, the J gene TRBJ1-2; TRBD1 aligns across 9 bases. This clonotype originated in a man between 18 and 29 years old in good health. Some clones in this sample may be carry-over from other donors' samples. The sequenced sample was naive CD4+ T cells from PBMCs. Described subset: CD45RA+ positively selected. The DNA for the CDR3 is TGTGCCAGCAGCTTACCGGGACAGGGAGTCTATGGCTACACCTTC. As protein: CASSLPGQGVYGYTF.